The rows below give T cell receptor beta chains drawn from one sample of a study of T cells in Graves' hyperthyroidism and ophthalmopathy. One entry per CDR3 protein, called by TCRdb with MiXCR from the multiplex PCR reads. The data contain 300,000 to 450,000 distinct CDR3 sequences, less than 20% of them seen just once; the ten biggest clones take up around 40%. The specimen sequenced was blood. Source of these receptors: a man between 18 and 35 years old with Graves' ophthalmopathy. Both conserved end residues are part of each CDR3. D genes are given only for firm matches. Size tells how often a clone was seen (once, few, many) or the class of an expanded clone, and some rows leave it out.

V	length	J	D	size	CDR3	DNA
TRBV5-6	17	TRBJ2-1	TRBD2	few	CASSLELAGGHLRKQFF	TGTGCCAGCAGCTTAGAGCTAGCGGGGGGCCACCTCCGGAAGCAGTTCTTC
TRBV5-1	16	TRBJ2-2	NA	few	CASSVRTDANTGELFF	TGCGCCAGCAGCGTGAGGACAGATGCTAACACCGGGGAGCTGTTTTTT
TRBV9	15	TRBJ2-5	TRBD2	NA	CASSVGPGGGETQYF	TGTGCCAGCAGCGTAGGCCCGGGAGGAGGAGAGACCCAGTACTTC
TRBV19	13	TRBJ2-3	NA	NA	CASRSGAADTQYF	TGTGCCAGCAGGTCAGGGGCTGCAGATACGCAGTATTTT
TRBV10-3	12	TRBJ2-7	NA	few	CAISDGAYEQYF	TGTGCCATCAGTGATGGAGCCTACGAGCAGTACTTC
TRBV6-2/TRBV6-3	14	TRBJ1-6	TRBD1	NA	CASSRQGTDSPLHF	TGTGCCAGCAGCCGACAGGGGACTGATTCACCCCTCCACTTT
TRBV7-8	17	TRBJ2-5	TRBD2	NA	CASSSSRIAGGPETQYF	TGTGCCAGCAGCTCTTCTCGGATAGCGGGGGGCCCAGAGACCCAGTACTTC
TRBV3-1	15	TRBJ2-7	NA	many	CASSRVRDGPYEQYF	TGTGCCAGCAGTCGTGTGAGGGACGGCCCCTACGAGCAGTACTTC
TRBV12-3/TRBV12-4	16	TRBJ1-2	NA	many	CASSASRPPLNYGYTF	TGTGCCAGCAGTGCCAGCAGGCCACCGCTTAACTATGGCTACACCTTC
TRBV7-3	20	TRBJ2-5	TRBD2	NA	CASSETGTSGGPKVRETQYF	TGTGCCAGCAGCGAAACCGGGACTAGCGGGGGGCCCAAGGTTAGAGAGACCCAGTACTTC
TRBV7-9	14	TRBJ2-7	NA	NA	CASSLQGGVNEQYF	TGTGCCAGCAGCCTTCAGGGGGGCGTCAACGAGCAGTACTTC
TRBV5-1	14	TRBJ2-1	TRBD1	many	CASSLYRGNNEQFF	TGCGCCAGCAGCTTGTACAGGGGAAACAATGAGCAGTTCTTC
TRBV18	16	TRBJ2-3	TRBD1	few	CASSPRGQGWADTQYF	TGTGCCAGCTCACCACGAGGACAGGGGTGGGCAGATACGCAGTATTTT
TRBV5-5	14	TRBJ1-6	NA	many	CASSSGLYNSPLHF	TGTGCCAGCAGCTCGGGACTGTATAATTCACCCCTCCACTTT
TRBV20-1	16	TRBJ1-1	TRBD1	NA	CSAPGQGAFTGTEAFF	TGCAGTGCTCCGGGACAGGGGGCCTTTACCGGCACTGAAGCTTTCTTT
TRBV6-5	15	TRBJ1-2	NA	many	CASSYSQGANYGYTF	TGTGCCAGCAGTTACTCACAGGGAGCTAACTATGGCTACACCTTC
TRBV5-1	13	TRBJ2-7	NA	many	CASSLLSDPKQYF	TGCGCCAGCAGCTTGTTGAGTGATCCAAAGCAGTACTTC
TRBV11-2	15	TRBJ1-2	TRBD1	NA	CASSLDGTGLYGYTF	TGTGCCAGCAGCTTAGATGGGACAGGGCTCTATGGCTACACCTTC
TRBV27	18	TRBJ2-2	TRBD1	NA	CASSLLATGTGVTGELFF	TGTGCCAGCAGTTTATTGGCCACCGGGACAGGGGTGACCGGGGAGCTGTTTTTT
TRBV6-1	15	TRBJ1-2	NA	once	CASSELAVSNYGYTF	TGTGCCAGCAGTGAATTAGCAGTTTCTAACTATGGCTACACCTTC
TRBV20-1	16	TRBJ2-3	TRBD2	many	CSARDVSGSSTDTQYF	TGCAGTGCTAGAGATGTTAGCGGGTCTAGCACAGATACGCAGTATTTT
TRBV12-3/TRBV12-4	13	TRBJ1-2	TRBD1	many	CASSSTGGSGYTF	TGTGCCAGCAGCTCCACAGGGGGTAGTGGCTACACCTTC